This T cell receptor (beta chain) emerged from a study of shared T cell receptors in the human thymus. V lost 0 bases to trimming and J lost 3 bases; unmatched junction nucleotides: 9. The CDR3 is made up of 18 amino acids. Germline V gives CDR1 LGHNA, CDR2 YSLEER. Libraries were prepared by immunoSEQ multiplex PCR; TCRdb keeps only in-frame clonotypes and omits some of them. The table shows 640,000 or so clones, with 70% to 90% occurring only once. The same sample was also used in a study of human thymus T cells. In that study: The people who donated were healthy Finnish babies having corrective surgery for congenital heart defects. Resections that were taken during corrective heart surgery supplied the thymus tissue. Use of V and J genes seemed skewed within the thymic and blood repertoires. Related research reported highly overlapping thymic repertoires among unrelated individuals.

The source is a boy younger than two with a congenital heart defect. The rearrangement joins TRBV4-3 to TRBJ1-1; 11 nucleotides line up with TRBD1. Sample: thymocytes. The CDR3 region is CASSQDTDRGLGDTEAFF. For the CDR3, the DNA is TGCGCCAGCAGCCAAGATACGGACAGGGGGCTCGGGGACACTGAAGCTTTCTTT.